This paragraph reports one T cell receptor (beta chain). This clone was counted a few times. The antigen it recognizes is unknown. Base qualities were left out, and no much larger clone turns up one base away. These data are taken from a study of T cell clones after liver transplantation (dated by TCRdb to between 2017 and 2020). Looking at the study overall: Samples were obtained from ITN030ST, a randomized trial in which withdrawal of immunosuppression was attempted within 2 years of liver transplantation. Subjects received no induction therapy and standard immunosuppression until randomization at 12-24 months post-transplant. The study cohort included 8 liver transplant recipients, of whom 3 were classified as tolerant and 5 as non-tolerant. Of the eight recipients, a few were HCV-positive, while the remaining recipients had been transplanted for non-autoimmune, non-viral indications. Third party-reactive TCRbeta sequences from pre-transplant MLRs were also identified as an antigen-independent comparator for donor-reactive sequences. Donor-reactive T cell clones were identified by TCRbeta sequencing following a pre-transplant mixed lymphocyte reaction and were subsequently tracked in post-transplant blood. Blood samples were collected pre-transplant, pre-randomization before withdrawal, and post-randomization after either full withdrawal or failed withdrawal. Tolerance was defined as complete immunosuppression withdrawal for at least one year with no rise in liver enzymes beyond twice the upper limit of normal. What the authors observed across the whole study: Circulating donor-reactive CD4 TCRbeta sequences fell significantly post-transplant in 5 of 8 subjects, irrespective of tolerance or HCV status. Once repertoire turnover was taken into account, donor-reactive detection showed a significant reduction for CD4 in 7 of 8 subjects and for CD8 in 8 of 8. Because no allograft tissue specimens were available, donor-reactive T cells may have migrated into the graft instead of being deleted. Donor-reactive sequences decreased more than third party-reactive sequences, which suggests partial antigen-specific deletion that was not related to withdrawal success. In a couple of subjects, low numbers of available donor cells limited the measurable donor-reactive repertoire. Because of small, heterogeneous patient numbers and non-standardized post-transplant time points, the conclusions were only preliminary.

Trimming removed 2 bases from V and 0 bases from J; the gene matches leave 6 bases unexplained. The CDR3 sequence holds 16 residues, the cysteine and phenylalanine included. Solely the CDR3 DNA is kept, with 48 bases framed from the first base. According to the germline V gene, CDR1 reads SGHDT and CDR2 reads YYEEEE. The sample's time point label, decoded: pre-transplant. Thawed unstimulated PBMCs were stained for CD3, CD4 and CD8 and FACS-sorted into CD3+CD4+ and CD3+CD8+ populations. Randomization to immunosuppression withdrawal applied to every one of the 8 studied subjects. The Qiagen DNeasy Blood and Tissue Kit was used for isolation of genomic DNA. Frozen genomic DNA underwent high-throughput TCRbeta CDR3 sequencing by immunoSEQ, including PCR amplification, mapping, bias correction and internal controls. The authors' analysis ran thus. Productive rearrangements were kept, and unique TCRbeta sequences were defined by CDR3 nucleotide sequence plus V and J gene. For classification of a sequence as donor-reactive, at least 5-fold expansion in CFSE-low cells relative to unstimulated pre-transplant cells and a frequency of at least 0.01% were required. Minimum frequency thresholds were set for each subject based on the unstimulated sample with the lowest template count, ensuring at least 90% detection power. Jensen-Shannon divergence between the top 1000 TCRbeta sequences post-transplant and pre-transplant was used to measure repertoire turnover. Two-sided Fisher's exact tests were used to test for changes in the detection of donor-reactive sequences. TCRdb's version of the immuneACCESS table is confined to in-frame rearrangements and falls short of the full clone set. An unresolved V gene accounts for under half of the shortfall where checked; the remainder is of unknown origin. V and J calls and clone size are given by that table; D and trimming were obtained from the DNA. The sample table shows around 26,000 clones, and 69% are seen once. In total, the top ten clones hold 2.5% to 3.5% of the sample.

This specimen consisted of CD4+ T cells from blood, obtained before liver transplant. Recombination connected TRBV5-6 to TRBJ2-3; 7 bases in the middle match TRBD1. This clonotype was sampled from a human donor who received a liver transplant. The DNA sequence follows: TGTGCCAGCAGCTTCTACAGGGGTCCGAGCACAGATACGCAGTATTTT. It codes for CASSFYRGPSTDTQYF.